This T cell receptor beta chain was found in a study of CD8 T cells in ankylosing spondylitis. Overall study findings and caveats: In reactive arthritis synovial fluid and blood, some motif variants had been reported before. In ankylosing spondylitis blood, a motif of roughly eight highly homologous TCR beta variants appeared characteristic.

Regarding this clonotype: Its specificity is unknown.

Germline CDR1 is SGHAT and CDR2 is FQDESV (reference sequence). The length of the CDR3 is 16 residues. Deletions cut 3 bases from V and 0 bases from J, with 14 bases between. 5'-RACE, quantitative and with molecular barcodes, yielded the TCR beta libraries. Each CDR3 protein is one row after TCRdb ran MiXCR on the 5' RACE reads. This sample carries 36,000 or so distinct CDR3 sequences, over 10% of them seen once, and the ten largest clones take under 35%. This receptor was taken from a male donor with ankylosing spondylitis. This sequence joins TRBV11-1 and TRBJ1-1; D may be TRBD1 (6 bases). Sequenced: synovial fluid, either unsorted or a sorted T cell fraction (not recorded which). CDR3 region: CASSFTGHQMNTEAFF. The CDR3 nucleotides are TGTGCCAGCAGCTTCACGGGACATCAGATGAACACTGAAGCTTTCTTT. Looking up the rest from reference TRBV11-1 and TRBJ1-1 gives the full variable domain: EAEVAQSPRYKITEKSQAVAFWCDPISGHATLYWYRQILGQGPELLVQFQDESVVDDSQLPKDRFSAERLKGVDSTLKIQPAELGDSAMYLCASSFTGHQMNTEAFFGQGTRLTVV.